This TCR beta chain was captured by sequencing in a study of technical replicates of blood from a few donors. Clones were read by immunoSEQ multiplex PCR, and TCRdb kept only the in-frame ones, dropping some. The sample records tens of thousands of clones, about 87% being singletons. There are a few counts of this clone. Trimming removed 4 bases from V and 3 bases from J; junction bases left unmatched: 6. In germline, CDR1 is LGHNA, CDR2 YSLEER. This CDR3 has 14 amino acids. V gene TRBV4-3 combines with J gene TRBJ2-7; 7 bases map to TRBD2. The TCR comes from a human donor in good health. Some clones in this sample may be carry-over from other donors' samples. What was sequenced was PBMCs. The DNA of the CDR3 is TGCGCCAGCAGCCGGGGCGGGAGTGGCTACGAGCAGTACTTC. Protein: CASSRGGSGYEQYF.